These 10 T cell receptor beta chains originate from one sample sequenced in a study of Ad26.COV2.S vaccination and SARS-CoV-2 variants. The sample's treatment: over 15 received Ad26.COV2.S at low or high dose, single or two shots; 5 received placebo; per-sample allocation not given. The samples were gathered on day 63 after the first injection of vaccine or placebo. Clones were read by immunoSEQ multiplex PCR, and TCRdb kept only the in-frame ones, dropping some. Counted here are some 250,000 clones, around 87% occurring once; the ten biggest clones make up around 10%. This sample comprised peripheral blood, obtained in a trial of Ad26.COV2.S vaccine versus placebo. These receptors came from a person between 18 and 65 years old who received the Ad26.COV2.S COVID-19 vaccine or a placebo.

The V gene is TRBV13, the J gene TRBJ2-3; 10 bases align to TRBD2. V trimming: 1 base; J trimming: 5 bases; junction bases outside the gene matches: 15. CDR1 is PRHDT, CDR2 FYEKMQ, per germline (reference sequence). The CDR3 is 19 amino acids. CDR3 nucleotide sequence: TGTGCCAGCAGCTTAGAGGCGGTAGGCGCTAGCGGGGGCCGAGATACGCAGTATTTT. Translated: CASSLEAVGASGGRDTQYF.

The CDR3 DNA is TGTGCCAGCAGTTTCGCAGGAAGCTCCTATAATTCACCCCTCCACTTT. Its translation: CASSFAGSSYNSPLHF. V usage is TRBV28 and J usage is TRBJ1-6; D gene unclear. This CDR3 is built from 16 residues. Trimming took 3 bases from V and 0 from J, leaving 9 bases between them. Germline V CDR1 and CDR2: MDHEN, SYDVKM.

The rearrangement links TRBV6-5 to TRBJ2-7; tentatively, D is TRBD2 (5 bases). The CDR3 is 14 amino acids. Trimming left V 6 bases short and J 6 bases short, with 18 bases between. CDR1 is MNHEY, CDR2 SVGAGI, per germline. CDR3 region: CASRVVGSGGEQYF. The CDR3 nucleotides read TGTGCCAGCAGAGTGGTAGGTAGTGGAGGCGAGCAGTACTTC.

The chain has TRBV2 and TRBJ1-4; a weak D match, TRBD1 (6 bases). Germline V CDR1 and CDR2: SNHLY, FYNNEI. V was trimmed by 3 bases and J by 5 bases, leaving 10 bases between them. CDR3 size: 14 residues. This chain's CDR3 is CASSDGQGNEKLFF. As DNA, the CDR3 is TGTGCCAGCAGTGATGGGCAGGGGAATGAAAAACTGTTTTTT.

With respect to this clone: One junction end disagrees with the germline gene, perhaps due to a read error. This rearrangement joins TRBV5-1 to TRBJ2-2; 11 bases agree with TRBD1. The CDR3 runs to 14 residues. Germline V gene lookup returns CDR1 SGHRS and CDR2 YFSETQ. Here the CDR3 DNA reads TGCGCCCGCAGCGGGACAGGGGGGACCGGGGAGCTGTTTTTT. Amino acid sequence: CARSGTGGTGELFF.

Only one count was recorded for this clone. The CDR3 region is CASRSTGGGWYF. The CDR3 nucleotides read TGTGCCAGCAGGTCCACAGGGGGGGGGTGGTACTTC. The chain recombines TRBV6-5 with TRBJ2-7; TRBD1 might be the D (8 bases). Trimming shortened V by 6 bases and J by 12 bases, and 18 bases separated the two germline ends. This CDR3 is built from 12 residues. Looked up from germline, CDR1 is MNHEY and CDR2 is SVGAGI.

V and J are TRBV27 and TRBJ1-2; weak D call: TRBD1 (6 bases). Trimming removed 2 bases from V and 8 bases from J, with 12 bases in between. In germline, CDR1 is MNHEY, CDR2 SMNVEV (reference sequence). This CDR3 is 13 amino acids long. DNA of the CDR3: TGTGCCAGCAGTTTAAGGGGGTCTGGGGGCTACACCTTC. Translation gives CASSLRGSGGYTF.

This chain links TRBV25-1 with TRBJ1-6; perhaps TRBD1 as D (6 bases). Trimming took 7 bases from V and 6 from J, leaving 10 bases between them. Germline V gives CDR1 MGHDK, CDR2 SYGVNS. The CDR3 is made up of 13 amino acids. CDR3 residues: CASTDRPNSPLHF. DNA for the CDR3: TGTGCCAGCACGGACAGACCTAATTCACCCCTCCACTTT.

This clone qualifies as medium-sized. Other DNA sequences within the sample encode an identical CDR3. This sequence joins TRBV12-3 or TRBV12-4 and TRBJ1-2; a possible D gene is TRBD1 (6 bases). The CDR3 totals 13 residues. The germline V and J ends were trimmed by 3 bases and 8 bases, with 13 bases remaining between them. Written as DNA, the CDR3 is TGTGCCAGCAGTTTCGGGGGGGGGCTAGGCTACACCTTC. Translated, it gives CASSFGGGLGYTF.

This sequence joins TRBV18 and TRBJ2-4, with 11 bases lining up with TRBD2. The CDR3 contains 17 residues. V shed 1 base, J shed 3 bases, and the junction held 5 bases outside the gene matches. Germline-derived CDR1 and CDR2 are KGHSH and LQKENI. The CDR3 DNA reads TGTGCCAGCTCACCACTAGCGGGAGGGCCGGGCAAAAACATTCAGTACTTC. Protein product: CASSPLAGGPGKNIQYF.